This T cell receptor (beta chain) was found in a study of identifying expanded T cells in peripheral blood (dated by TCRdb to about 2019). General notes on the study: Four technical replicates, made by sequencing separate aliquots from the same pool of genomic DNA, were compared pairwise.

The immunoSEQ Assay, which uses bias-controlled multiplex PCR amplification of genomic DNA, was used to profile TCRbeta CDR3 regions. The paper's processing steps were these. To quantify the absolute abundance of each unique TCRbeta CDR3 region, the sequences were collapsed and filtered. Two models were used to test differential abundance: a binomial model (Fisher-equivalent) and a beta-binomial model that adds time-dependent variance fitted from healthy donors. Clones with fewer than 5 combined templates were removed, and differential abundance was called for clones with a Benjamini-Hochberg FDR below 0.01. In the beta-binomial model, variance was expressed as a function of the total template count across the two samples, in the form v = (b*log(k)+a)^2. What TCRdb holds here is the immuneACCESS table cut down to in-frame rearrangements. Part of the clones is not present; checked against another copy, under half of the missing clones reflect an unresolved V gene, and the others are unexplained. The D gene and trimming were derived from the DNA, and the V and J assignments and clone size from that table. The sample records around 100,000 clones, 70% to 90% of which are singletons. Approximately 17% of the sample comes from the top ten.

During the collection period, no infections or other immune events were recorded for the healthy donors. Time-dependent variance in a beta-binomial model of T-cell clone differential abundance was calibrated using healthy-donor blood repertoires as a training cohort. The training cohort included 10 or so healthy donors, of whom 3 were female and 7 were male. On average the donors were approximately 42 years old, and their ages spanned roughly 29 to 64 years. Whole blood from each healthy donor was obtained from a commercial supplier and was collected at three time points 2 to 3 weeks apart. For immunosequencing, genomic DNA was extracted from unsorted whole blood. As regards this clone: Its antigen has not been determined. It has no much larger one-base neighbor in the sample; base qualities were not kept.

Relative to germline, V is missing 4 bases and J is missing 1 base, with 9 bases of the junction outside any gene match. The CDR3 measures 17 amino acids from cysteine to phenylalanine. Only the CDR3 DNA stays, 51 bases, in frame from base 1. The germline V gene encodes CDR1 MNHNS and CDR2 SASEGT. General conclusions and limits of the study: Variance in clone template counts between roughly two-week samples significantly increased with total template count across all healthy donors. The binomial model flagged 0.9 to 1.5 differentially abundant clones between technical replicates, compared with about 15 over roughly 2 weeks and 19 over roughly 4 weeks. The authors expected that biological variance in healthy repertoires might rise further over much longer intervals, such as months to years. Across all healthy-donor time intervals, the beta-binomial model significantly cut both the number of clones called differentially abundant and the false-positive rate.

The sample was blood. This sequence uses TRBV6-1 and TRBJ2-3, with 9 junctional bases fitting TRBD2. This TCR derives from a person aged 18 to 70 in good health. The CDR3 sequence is CASSAKAAGGGTDTQYF. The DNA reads TGTGCCAGCAGTGCTAAAGCAGCGGGGGGCGGCACAGATACGCAGTATTTT.